The 16 T cell receptor beta chains below were found in one sample sequenced in a study of cytotoxic CD8 clonotypes in ibrutinib-treated CLL. The data were produced by immunoSEQ multiplex PCR, yet TCRdb's version contains in-frame clones alone and is incomplete. Altogether about 130,000 clones are present, over 60% being singletons, with the ten largest covering 9.5% to 15%. The material sequenced was PBMCs, taken after 12 months of ibrutinib treatment. Receptors originate from a human donor with chronic lymphocytic leukemia.

This chain uses TRBV29-1 with TRBJ2-1; perhaps TRBD2 as D (5 bases). The V end lost 1 base, the J end lost 0 bases, and 10 bases lay between the germline ends. The V gene's germline CDR1 is SQVTM and CDR2 ANQGSEA. The CDR3 sequence is 15 residues long. CDR3 in amino acids: CSVEGGADSYNEQFF. CDR3 DNA: TGCAGCGTTGAAGGAGGAGCGGACTCCTACAATGAGCAGTTCTTC.

The chain carries TRBV18 and TRBJ2-5; 7 bases agree with TRBD1. The CDR3 spans 14 residues. The germline gives CDR1 KGHSH, CDR2 LQKENI. V gave up 3 bases and J gave up 6 bases; unmatched junction bases: 7. In nucleotides, the CDR3 is TGTGCCAGCTCACCCACCCGGGACAGACAGACCCAGTACTTC. It specifies CASSPTRDRQTQYF.

This chain connects TRBV4-2 to TRBJ1-3; D is unclear. The CDR3 is made up of 17 amino acids. V was clipped by 0 bases and J by 1 base, with 13 bases between them. Germline values: CDR1 LGHNA, CDR2 YNFKEQ. CDR3 protein: CASSQDRWQMSGNTIYF. The CDR3 region has the DNA TGTGCCAGCAGCCAAGATCGTTGGCAGATGTCTGGAAACACCATATATTTT.

V is TRBV7-3 and J is TRBJ2-1, with TRBD2 matching 10 bases. The germline V gene has CDR1 SGHTA and CDR2 FQGTGA. V was clipped by 5 bases and J by 0 bases; unmatched bases: 19. This CDR3 contains 21 residues. The DNA for the CDR3 is TGTGCCAGCAGCCCCTCCCACTTCCTAGCGGGAGAAGAAAGCTCCTACAATGAGCAGTTCTTC. As protein: CASSPSHFLAGEESSYNEQFF.

V is TRBV14 and J is TRBJ2-3; D might be TRBD1 (6 bases). The V end lost 5 bases, the J end lost 4 bases, and 13 bases lay between the germline ends. CDR1 is SGHDN, CDR2 FVKESK, per germline. The CDR3 has 14 amino acids. Here the CDR3 DNA reads TGTGCCAGCAGCTTCCCTGCAGGGGCAGATACGCAGTATTTT. It is translated as CASSFPAGADTQYF. The full variable domain, completed using reference TRBV14 and TRBJ2-3, is EAGVTQFPSHSVIEKGQTVTLRCDPISGHDNLYWYRRVMGKEIKFLLHFVKESKQDESGMPNNRFLAERTGGTYSTLKVQPAELEDSGVYFCASSFPAGADTQYFGPGTRLTVL.

The J gene is TRBJ2-5, the V gene TRBV7-2, with TRBD1 identical over 7 bases. CDR1 is SGHTA and CDR2 is FQGNSA in the germline V gene. The V segment lost 5 bases and the J segment 0 bases; nucleotides outside the gene matches: 6. This CDR3 comprises 15 residues. CDR3 DNA sequence: TGTGCCAGCAGCCAAAGACAGGGCAACCAAGAGACCCAGTACTTC. This codes for CASSQRQGNQETQYF.

This clone was found a few times. The rearrangement links TRBV15 to TRBJ2-6; no clear D. CDR1 LNHNV and CDR2 YYDKDF come from the germline V gene (reference sequence). Trimming left V 0 bases short and J 1 base short, with 1 base between. The CDR3 extends over 14 amino acids. CDR3 protein: CATSRESGANVLTF. CDR3 bases: TGTGCCACCAGCAGAGAATCTGGGGCCAACGTCCTGACTTTC.

This chain joins TRBV18 and TRBJ2-7, with a possible D match to TRBD2 (5 bases). Germline CDR1 reads KGHSH; CDR2 reads LQKENI. The CDR3 length is 14 residues. Trimming took 10 bases from V and 2 from J, leaving 18 bases between them. The CDR3 here is CATTNRRPPYEQYF. Written as DNA, the CDR3 is TGTGCCACCACAAATCGGAGGCCCCCCTACGAGCAGTACTTC.

The chain joins TRBV2 to TRBJ1-5, with D uncertain. This CDR3 has 12 residues. Per germline, CDR1 SNHLY and CDR2 FYNNEI. V lost 6 bases, J lost 6 bases, and 9 bases lay in between. The CDR3 here is CASRGQLQPQHF. CDR3 in DNA: TGTGCCAGCAGGGGTCAGCTTCAGCCCCAGCATTTT.

This rearrangement joins TRBV5-4 to TRBJ1-2; 7 bases are a match to TRBD1. The V gene's germline CDR1 is SGHNT and CDR2 YYREEE (reference sequence). Trimming at V came to 4 bases and at J to 2 bases, leaving 5 bases not matched to a gene. The CDR3 loop spans 14 amino acids. Here the CDR3 reads CASSPYRGNYGYTF. CDR3 DNA: TGTGCCAGCAGCCCTTACAGGGGAAACTATGGCTACACCTTC. Full variable domain (rest looked up from reference TRBV5-4 and TRBJ1-2): ETGVTQSPTHLIKTRGQQVTLRCSSQSGHNTVSWYQQALGQGPQFIFQYYREEENGRGNFPPRFSGLQFPNYSSELNVNALELDDSALYLCASSPYRGNYGYTFGSGTRLTVV.

The J gene is TRBJ1-1, the V gene TRBV7-3; no clear D. There are 15 residues in the CDR3. Trimming cost V 5 bases and J 4 bases, with 17 bases left between them. Germline CDR1 SGHTA, CDR2 FQGTGA. The CDR3 protein is CASSQVDLLGTEAFF. The CDR3 DNA sequence: TGTGCCAGCAGCCAAGTCGACCTATTGGGCACTGAAGCTTTCTTT.

The rearrangement joins TRBV5-1 to TRBJ2-3; the match to TRBD1 covers 9 bases. Germline V CDR1 and CDR2: SGHRS, YFSETQ. This CDR3 spans 16 amino acids. Trimming at V came to 6 bases and at J to 2 bases, leaving 10 bases not matched to a gene. CDR3 residues: CASTRGQGHSTDTQYF. Here the CDR3 DNA reads TGCGCCAGCACAAGGGGACAGGGACACTCCACAGATACGCAGTATTTT.

This clone was seen once. The chain recombines TRBV2 with TRBJ2-2, with 7 bases that match TRBD2. Trimming at V came to 7 bases and at J to 6 bases, leaving 8 bases not matched to a gene. Germline V lookup: CDR1 SNHLY, CDR2 FYNNEI. This CDR3 contains 14 residues. CDR3 region: CASKFPGGAGELFF. The CDR3, as DNA: TGTGCCAGCAAGTTTCCGGGAGGCGCCGGGGAGCTGTTTTTT.

The chain recombines TRBV19 with TRBJ2-7; the D gene is possibly TRBD1 (5 bases). Trimming pared 4 bases from V and 1 base from J, leaving 8 bases between. CDR3 length: 13 amino acids. The germline V gene encodes CDR1 LNHDA and CDR2 SQIVND (reference sequence). The DNA for the CDR3 is TGTGCCAGTAGTACTGACAGTTCCTACGAGCAGTACTTC. It is translated as CASSTDSSYEQYF.

This clone has a single count. This rearrangement joins TRBV4-3 to TRBJ2-3; D is tentatively TRBD1 or TRBD2 (5 bases each). The CDR3 sequence is 17 residues long. With 0 bases removed from V and 4 bases from J, the gap between germline ends came to 17 bases. Germline CDR1 is LGHNA and CDR2 is YSLEER. CDR3: CASSQDTGPPAADTQYF. The CDR3, as DNA: TGCGCCAGCAGCCAAGATACGGGACCTCCAGCGGCAGATACGCAGTATTTT.

The rearrangement joins TRBV11-2 to TRBJ2-7; TRBD1 aligns across 9 bases. From germline, CDR1 is SGHAT and CDR2 FQNNGV. This CDR3 has 13 amino acids. The V gene end was trimmed by 4 bases and the J gene end by 9 bases; junction bases not matched to a gene: 7. CDR3 sequence: CASSSGQGSGQYF. As DNA, the CDR3 is TGTGCCAGCAGCTCAGGACAGGGGTCGGGGCAGTACTTC. Variable domain in full (rest from reference TRBV11-2 and TRBJ2-7): EAGVAQSPRYKIIEKRQSVAFWCNPISGHATLYWYQQILGQGPKLLIQFQNNGVVDDSQLPKDRFSAERLKGVDSTLKIQPAKLEDSAVYLCASSSGQGSGQYFGPGTRLTVT.